This T cell receptor beta chain derives from a study of blood T cell repertoires in COVID-19 (dated by TCRdb to between 2020 and 2021). Regarding the study in general: Samples from collaborators originated in the United States, Italy and Spain and spanned both the acute and convalescent phases of COVID-19. The prospective study material was composed of cDNA or gDNA derived from T cells, B-cell-depleted T cells, or PBMCs. Subjects who had been exposed to COVID-19, were actively infected with it, or had recovered from it provided the deeply sampled blood TCRbeta repertoires that made up the dataset. The repertoires were released in a freely available public database meant as a resource for research on the immune response to SARS-CoV-2. Samples were obtained from the ongoing ImmuneRACE study (first 160 participants) and from about 1,300 subjects provided by 6 global collaborators. Nearly every sample came with metadata listing a de-identified subject ID, COVID-19 status, age in years and sex. Where HLA class I and class II types were available, the types were taken from metadata supplied by the sample provider, not from assay-based typing. The study at large found these results: How much clinical and demographic metadata was included differed by source and by participant, and the metadata was provided uncurated.

The immunoSEQ Assay, a bias-controlled multiplex PCR, was used to amplify TCRbeta CDR3 regions from genomic DNA. Processing in the source paper ran as follows. Nucleated cell counts per sample were estimated from amplification of reference gene primers within the assay. To quantify the absolute abundance of each unique TCRbeta CDR3 rearrangement, sequence reads were collapsed and filtered. For each sample, productive Simpson clonality was calculated by taking the square root of Simpson's diversity index across productive rearrangements. TCRdb stores this immuneACCESS table with in-frame sequences only. Part of the clones is absent; in the studies checked, under half of the shortfall reflects unresolved V genes, and no reason is known for the rest. That table is the source of V, J and clone size, and D and trimming were worked out from the DNA. A total of 70,000 or so clones appear in this sample, about 84% of them only once. 15% to 19% of the sample goes to the ten largest clones.

Measured from the cysteine to the phenylalanine, the CDR3 is 22 residues long. Of all the DNA, just the CDR3 is kept, 66 bases in frame from base 1. V trim: 7 bases; J trim: 12 bases; unmatched bases: 34. CDR1 and CDR2 are read off the germline V gene (reference sequence) as MNHEY and SMNVEV. About this clone itself: This receptor's antigen is unknown. No much larger clone exists at a distance of one base, and base qualities are not known.

The collaborating institutions used their own protocols to collect whole blood in K2EDTA tubes. For TCRbeta analysis, collaborators shipped samples in one of three forms: frozen whole blood, isolated PBMCs, or DNA extracted from either of those sample types. This receptor chain uses TRBV27 and TRBJ1-6; TRBD1 fits 9 bases in the junction. Source material: peripheral blood. This TCR derives from a human donor in a cohort sampled during active COVID-19. The bases read TGTGCCAGCACCTCCCCGGGTCAGATTGGACAGGGGTCGACGGTGCCTATGAAACCCCTCCACTTT. This gives the protein CASTSPGQIGQGSTVPMKPLHF.